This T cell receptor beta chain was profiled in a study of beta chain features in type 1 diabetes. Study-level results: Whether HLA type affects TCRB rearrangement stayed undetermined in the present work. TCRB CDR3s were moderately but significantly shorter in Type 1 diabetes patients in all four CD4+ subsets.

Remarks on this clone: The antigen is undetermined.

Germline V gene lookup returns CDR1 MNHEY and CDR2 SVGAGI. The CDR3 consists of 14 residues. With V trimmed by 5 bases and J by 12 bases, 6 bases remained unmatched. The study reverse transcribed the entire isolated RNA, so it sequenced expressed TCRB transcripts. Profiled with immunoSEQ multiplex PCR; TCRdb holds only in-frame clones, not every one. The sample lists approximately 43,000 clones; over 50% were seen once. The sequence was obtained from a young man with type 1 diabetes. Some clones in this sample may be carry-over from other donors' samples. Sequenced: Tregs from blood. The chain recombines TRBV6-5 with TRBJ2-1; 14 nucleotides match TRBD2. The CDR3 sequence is CASSRGLAGVGQFF. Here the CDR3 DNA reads TGTGCCAGCAGTCGGGGACTAGCGGGGGTTGGGCAGTTCTTC.